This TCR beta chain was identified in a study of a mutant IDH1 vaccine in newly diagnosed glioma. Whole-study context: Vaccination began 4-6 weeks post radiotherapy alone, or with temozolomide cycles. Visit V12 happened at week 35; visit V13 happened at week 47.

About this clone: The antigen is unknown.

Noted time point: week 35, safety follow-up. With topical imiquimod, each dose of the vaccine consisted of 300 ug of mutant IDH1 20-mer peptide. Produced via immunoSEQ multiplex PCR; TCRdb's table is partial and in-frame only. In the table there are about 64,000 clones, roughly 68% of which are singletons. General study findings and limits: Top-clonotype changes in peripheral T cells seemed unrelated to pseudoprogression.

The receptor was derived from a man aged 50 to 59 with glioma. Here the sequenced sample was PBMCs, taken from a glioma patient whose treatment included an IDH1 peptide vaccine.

The CDR3 reads CATSRDPGPQETQYF. The CDR3 DNA sequence: TGTGCCACCAGCAGAGATCCGGGTCCCCAAGAGACCCAGTACTTC. V is TRBV15 and J is TRBJ2-5; no definite D call. The CDR3 has 15 amino acids. V dropped 0 bases and J dropped 1 base, with 9 bases sitting between them. Germline V gene lookup returns CDR1 LNHNV and CDR2 YYDKDF (reference sequence).